This T cell receptor beta chain was identified during a study of cytomegalovirus exposure and HLA in healthy donors. Repertoires were generated with immunoSEQ multiplex PCR, while TCRdb's copy carries only in-frame clones and drops some. The sample comprises 59,000 or so clones, roughly nine tenths of which are singletons, and 15% rests with the top ten. The CDR3 length is 13 residues. Germline V gene lookup returns CDR1 SGHDT and CDR2 YYEEEE. Trimming removed 5 bases from V and 7 bases from J, with 16 bases in between. The V gene is TRBV5-6, the J gene TRBJ2-7; weak D call: TRBD1 (6 bases). What was sequenced was PBMCs. The source of this sequence is a woman under 30 in good health and CMV-seronegative. This CDR3 is CASSFQGKLEQYF. CDR3 DNA sequence: TGTGCCAGCAGTTTTCAGGGGAAGTTGGAGCAGTACTTC.